This T cell receptor (beta chain) was recorded in a study of blood T cell repertoires in COVID-19. The data were produced by immunoSEQ multiplex PCR, yet TCRdb's version contains in-frame clones alone and is incomplete. The sample has under 450,000 clones, about 91% seen once. Sequencing used peripheral blood. The receptor comes from a woman aged 45-65 years with COVID-19, enrolled during active disease.

CDR3: CASSLGQGMLFF. DNA of the CDR3: TGTGCCAGCAGCTTAGGGCAGGGGATGCTGTTTTTT. The chain is built from TRBV7-3 and TRBJ2-2; possibly TRBD1 for D (6 bases). The CDR3 has 12 residues. V was clipped by 2 bases and J by 13 bases, with 11 bases between them. Germline assignment: CDR1 SGHTA and CDR2 FQGTGA. Using reference TRBV7-3 and TRBJ2-2 for the parts outside the CDR3, the full variable domain is GAGVSQTPSNKVTEKGKYVELRCDPISGHTALYWYRQSLGQGPEFLIYFQGTGAADDSGLPNDRFFAVRPEGSVSTLKIQRTERGDSAVYLCASSLGQGMLFFGEGSRLTVL.